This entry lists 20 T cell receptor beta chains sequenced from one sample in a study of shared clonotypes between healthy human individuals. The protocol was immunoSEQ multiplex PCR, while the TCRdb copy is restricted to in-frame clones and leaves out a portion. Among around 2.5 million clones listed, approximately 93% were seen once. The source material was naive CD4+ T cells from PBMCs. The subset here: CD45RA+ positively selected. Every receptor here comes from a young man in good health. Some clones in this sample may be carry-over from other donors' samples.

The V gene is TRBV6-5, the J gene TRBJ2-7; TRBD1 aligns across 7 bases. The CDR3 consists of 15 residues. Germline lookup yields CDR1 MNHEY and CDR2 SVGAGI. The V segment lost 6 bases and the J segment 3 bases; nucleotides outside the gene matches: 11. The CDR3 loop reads CASRYRRTGGYEQYF. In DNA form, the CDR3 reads TGTGCCAGCAGATACCGTCGGACAGGCGGCTACGAGCAGTACTTC.

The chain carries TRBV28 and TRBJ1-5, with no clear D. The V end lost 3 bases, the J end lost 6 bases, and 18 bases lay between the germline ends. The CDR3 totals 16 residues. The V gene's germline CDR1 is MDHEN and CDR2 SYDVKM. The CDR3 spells CASSFVPHRPLQPQHF. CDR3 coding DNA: TGTGCCAGCAGTTTTGTCCCTCACAGACCACTTCAGCCCCAGCATTTT.

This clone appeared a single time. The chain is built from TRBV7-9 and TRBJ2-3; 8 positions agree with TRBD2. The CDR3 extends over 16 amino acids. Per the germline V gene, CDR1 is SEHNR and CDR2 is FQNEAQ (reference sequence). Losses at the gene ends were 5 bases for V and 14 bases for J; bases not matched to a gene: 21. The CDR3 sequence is CASSNNRGGSGHPWYF. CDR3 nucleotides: TGTGCCAGCAGCAACAACCGGGGGGGTAGCGGCCACCCATGGTATTTT.

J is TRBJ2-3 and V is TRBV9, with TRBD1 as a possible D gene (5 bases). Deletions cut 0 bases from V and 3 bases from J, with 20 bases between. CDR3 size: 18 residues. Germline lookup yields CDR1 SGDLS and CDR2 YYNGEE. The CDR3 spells CASSVDGRLRTFTDTQYF. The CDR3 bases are TGTGCCAGCAGCGTAGATGGGCGGTTAAGGACATTTACAGATACGCAGTATTTT.

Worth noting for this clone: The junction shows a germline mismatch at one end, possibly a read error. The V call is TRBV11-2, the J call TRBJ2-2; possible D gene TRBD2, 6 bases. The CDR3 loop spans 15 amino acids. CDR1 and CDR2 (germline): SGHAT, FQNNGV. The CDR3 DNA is TGTGCCAGCAACTTAGGAGGGAGGAACACCGGGGAGCTGTTTTTT. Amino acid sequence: CASNLGGRNTGELFF.

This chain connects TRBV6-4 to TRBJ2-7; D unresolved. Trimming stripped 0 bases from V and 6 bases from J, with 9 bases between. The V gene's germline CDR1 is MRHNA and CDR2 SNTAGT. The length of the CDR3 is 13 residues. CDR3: CASSDSLGSEQYF. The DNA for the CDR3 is TGTGCCAGCAGTGACTCCTTGGGCAGCGAGCAGTACTTC.

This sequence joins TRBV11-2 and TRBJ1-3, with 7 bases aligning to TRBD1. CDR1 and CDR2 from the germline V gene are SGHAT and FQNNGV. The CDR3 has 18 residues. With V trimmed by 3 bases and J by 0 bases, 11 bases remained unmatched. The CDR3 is CASSLVTGRGHSGNTIYF. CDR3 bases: TGTGCCAGCAGCTTGGTGACAGGGAGGGGCCACTCTGGAAACACCATATATTTT. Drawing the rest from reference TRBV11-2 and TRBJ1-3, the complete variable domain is EAGVAQSPRYKIIEKRQSVAFWCNPISGHATLYWYQQILGQGPKLLIQFQNNGVVDDSQLPKDRFSAERLKGVDSTLKIQPAKLEDSAVYLCASSLVTGRGHSGNTIYFGEGSWLTVV.

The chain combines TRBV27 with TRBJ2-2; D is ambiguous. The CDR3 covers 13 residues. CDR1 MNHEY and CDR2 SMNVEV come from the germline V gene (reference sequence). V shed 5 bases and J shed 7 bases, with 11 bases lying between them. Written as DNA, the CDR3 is TGTGCCAGCAGTACTGGGTTTGGCGGGGAGCTGTTTTTT. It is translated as CASSTGFGGELFF.

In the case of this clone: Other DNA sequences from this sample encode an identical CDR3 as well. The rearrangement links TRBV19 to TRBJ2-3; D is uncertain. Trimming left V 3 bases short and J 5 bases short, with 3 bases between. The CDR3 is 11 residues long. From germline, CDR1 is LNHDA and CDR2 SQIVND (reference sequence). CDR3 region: CASSIVDTQYF. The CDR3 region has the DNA TGTGCCAGTAGTATCGTAGATACGCAGTATTTT. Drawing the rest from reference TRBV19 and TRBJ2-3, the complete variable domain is DGGITQSPKYLFRKEGQNVTLSCEQNLNHDAMYWYRQDPGQGLRLIYYSQIVNDFQKGDIAEGYSVSREKKESFPLTVTSAQKNPTAFYLCASSIVDTQYFGPGTRLTVL.

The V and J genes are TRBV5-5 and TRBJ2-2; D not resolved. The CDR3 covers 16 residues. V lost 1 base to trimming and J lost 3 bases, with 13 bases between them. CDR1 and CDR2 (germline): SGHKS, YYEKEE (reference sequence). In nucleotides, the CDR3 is TGTGCCAGCAGCTTGAGGGCAGCAACAGACACCGGGGAGCTGTTTTTT. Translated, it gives CASSLRAATDTGELFF.

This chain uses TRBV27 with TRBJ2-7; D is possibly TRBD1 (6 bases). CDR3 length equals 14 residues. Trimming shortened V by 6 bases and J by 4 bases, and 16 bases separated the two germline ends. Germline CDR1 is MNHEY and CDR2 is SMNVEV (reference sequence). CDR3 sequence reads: CASSTDRMAYEQYF. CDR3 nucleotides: TGTGCCAGCAGCACCGACAGGATGGCGTACGAGCAGTACTTC.

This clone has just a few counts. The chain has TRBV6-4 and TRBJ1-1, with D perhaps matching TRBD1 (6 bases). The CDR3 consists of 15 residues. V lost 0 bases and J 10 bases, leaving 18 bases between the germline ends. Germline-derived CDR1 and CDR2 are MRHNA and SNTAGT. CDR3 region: CASSDSGSTGRVAFF. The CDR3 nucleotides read TGTGCCAGCAGTGACTCGGGCTCCACAGGGAGAGTAGCTTTCTTT.

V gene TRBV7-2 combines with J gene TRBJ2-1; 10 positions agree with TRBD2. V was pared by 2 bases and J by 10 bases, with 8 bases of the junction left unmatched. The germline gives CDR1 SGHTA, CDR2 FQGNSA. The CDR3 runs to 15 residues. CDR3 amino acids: CASSLTASGRGEQFF. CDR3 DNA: TGTGCCAGCAGCTTAACGGCTAGCGGGAGAGGCGAGCAGTTCTTC.

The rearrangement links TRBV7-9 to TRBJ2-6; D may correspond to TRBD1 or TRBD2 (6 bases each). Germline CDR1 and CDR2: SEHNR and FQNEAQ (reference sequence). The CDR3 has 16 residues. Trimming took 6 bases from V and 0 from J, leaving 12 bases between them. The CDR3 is CASRGGGPSGANVLTF. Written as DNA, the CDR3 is TGTGCCAGCAGGGGGGGCGGTCCCTCTGGGGCCAACGTCCTGACTTTC.

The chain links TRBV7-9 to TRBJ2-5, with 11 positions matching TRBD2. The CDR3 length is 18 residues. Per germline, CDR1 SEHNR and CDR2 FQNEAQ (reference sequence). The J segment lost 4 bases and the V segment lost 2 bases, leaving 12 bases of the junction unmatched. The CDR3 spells CASSLFMRLAGGVETQYF. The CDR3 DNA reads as TGTGCCAGCAGCTTATTCATGAGGCTAGCGGGAGGTGTAGAGACCCAGTACTTC.

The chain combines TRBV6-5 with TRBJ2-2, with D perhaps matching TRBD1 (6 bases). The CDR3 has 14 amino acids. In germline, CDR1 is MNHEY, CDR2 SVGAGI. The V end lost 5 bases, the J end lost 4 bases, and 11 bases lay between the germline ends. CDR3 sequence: CASSLSGATGELFF. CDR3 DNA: TGTGCCAGCAGTCTTTCAGGGGCCACCGGGGAGCTGTTTTTT.

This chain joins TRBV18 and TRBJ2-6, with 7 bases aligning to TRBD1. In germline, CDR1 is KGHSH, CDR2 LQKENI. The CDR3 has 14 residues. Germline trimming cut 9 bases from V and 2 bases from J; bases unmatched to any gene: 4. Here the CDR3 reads CASPGGTGANVLTF. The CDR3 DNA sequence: TGTGCCAGTCCAGGGGGTACTGGGGCCAACGTCCTGACTTTC.

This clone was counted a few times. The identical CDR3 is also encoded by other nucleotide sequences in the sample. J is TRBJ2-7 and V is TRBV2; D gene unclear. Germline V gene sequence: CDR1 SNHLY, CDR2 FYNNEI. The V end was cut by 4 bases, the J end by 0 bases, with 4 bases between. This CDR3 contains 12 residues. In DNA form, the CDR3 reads TGTGCCAGCAGTGGGGACTCCTACGAGCAGTACTTC. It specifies CASSGDSYEQYF.

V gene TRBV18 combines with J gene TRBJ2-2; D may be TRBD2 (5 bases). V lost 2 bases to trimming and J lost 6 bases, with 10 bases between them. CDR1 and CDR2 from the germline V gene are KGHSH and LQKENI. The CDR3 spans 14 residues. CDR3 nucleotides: TGTGCCAGCTCACCAATGTTCGGGGCCGGGGAGCTGTTTTTT. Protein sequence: CASSPMFGAGELFF.

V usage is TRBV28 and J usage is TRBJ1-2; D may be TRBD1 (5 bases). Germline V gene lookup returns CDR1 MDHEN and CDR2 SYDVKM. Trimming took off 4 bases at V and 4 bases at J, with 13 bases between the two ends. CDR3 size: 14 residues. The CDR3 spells CASSSTGRGYGYTF. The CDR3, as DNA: TGTGCCAGCAGTTCCACAGGTCGTGGCTATGGCTACACCTTC.